This T cell receptor beta chain comes out of a study of T-cell reconstitution after alpha-beta-depleted transplantation in children. The germline gives CDR1 DFQATT, CDR2 SNEGSKA (reference sequence). After removal of 0 bases from V and 6 bases from J, the junction contained 9 bases not matched to a gene. The CDR3 runs to 15 residues. Preparation of the TCRbeta library used unique molecular identifiers. MiXCR, run by TCRdb on the PCR reads, gives a single entry per CDR3 protein. The sample includes hundreds of thousands of distinct CDR3 sequences, around 20% of them seen just once. This clonotype was seen only a few times.

The material was PBMCs from the stem cell graft donor, obtained from the stem cell graft. This rearrangement joins TRBV20-1 to TRBJ2-7, with TRBD2 matching 9 bases. The receptor was isolated from a human donor who donated a stem cell graft to a child with acute lymphoblastic leukemia. The CDR3 region has the DNA TGCAGTGCTAGAGAAGGGCGGGAGGGCCCGGGCGAGCAGTACTTC. Translation: CSAREGREGPGEQYF.